The 10 T cell receptor beta chains in this list originate from one sample, sequenced in a study of CD8 T cells in ankylosing spondylitis. TCRdb reprocessed the 5' RACE reads via MiXCR and lists one record per CDR3 protein. This table has roughly 100,000 distinct CDR3 sequences, 24% appearing once. The sample was synovial fluid, either unsorted or a sorted T cell fraction (not recorded which). The source is a male donor with ankylosing spondylitis.

About this clonotype itself: At one end, the junction sequence differs from germline, possibly due to a read error. The chain uses TRBV12-3 or TRBV12-4 and TRBJ2-3, with D perhaps TRBD2 (5 bases). The CDR3 contains 18 residues. CDR3 DNA sequence: TGTACCAGCAGTTTAGGCTTATCCCTACGAGCGGTTACAGATACGCAGTATTTT. Protein sequence: CTSSLGLSLRAVTDTQYF.

V gene TRBV6-1 combines with J gene TRBJ1-5; D gene ambiguous. In germline, CDR1 is MNHNS, CDR2 SASEGT. The CDR3 totals 13 residues. Trimming stripped 10 bases from V and 6 bases from J, with 16 bases between. The CDR3: CATTSFMRQPQHF. The CDR3 coding sequence is TGTGCCACCACAAGTTTTATGCGTCAGCCCCAGCATTTT.

The rearrangement links TRBV5-1 to TRBJ1-1, with 9 nucleotides matching TRBD1. From germline, CDR1 is SGHRS and CDR2 YFSETQ. Trimming at V came to 4 bases and at J to 2 bases, leaving 3 bases not matched to a gene. This CDR3 region has 14 residues. CDR3 DNA sequence: TGCGCCAGCAGCACAACAGGGGGCAACACTGAAGCTTTCTTT. As protein: CASSTTGGNTEAFF.

The V gene is TRBV6-6, the J gene TRBJ1-4; D is unresolved. The CDR3 runs to 12 residues. Germline values: CDR1 MNHNY, CDR2 SVGAGI (reference sequence). Deletions cut 3 bases from V and 7 bases from J, with 6 bases between. In DNA form, the CDR3 reads TGTGCCAGCAGTTATATGGGTGAAAAACTGTTTTTT. It codes for CASSYMGEKLFF.

This clonotype was observed a few times. V gene TRBV9 combines with J gene TRBJ2-1; unclear D gene. CDR1 and CDR2 from the germline V gene are SGDLS and YYNGEE. The CDR3 has 15 residues. V lost 4 bases and J lost 1, with 12 bases in between. The CDR3 sequence: CASSPLSLSYNEQFF. CDR3 DNA sequence: TGTGCCAGCAGCCCCCTTTCGCTTTCCTACAATGAGCAGTTCTTC.

CDR3 amino acids: CASSITTGSGNTIYF. The CDR3 coding sequence is TGTGCCAGCAGCATCACAACAGGGAGCGGAAACACCATATATTTT. The chain combines TRBV7-2 with TRBJ1-3; TRBD1 might be the D (6 bases). Looked up from germline, CDR1 is SGHTA and CDR2 is FQGNSA. The CDR3 totals 15 residues. V gave up 5 bases and J gave up 4 bases, with 15 bases separating them. Full variable domain (outside the CDR3, taken from reference TRBV7-2 and TRBJ1-3): GAGVSQSPSNKVTEKGKDVELRCDPISGHTALYWYRQSLGQGLEFLIYFQGNSAPDKSGLPSDRFSAERTGGSVSTLTIQRTQQEDSAVYLCASSITTGSGNTIYFGEGSWLTVV.

The chain links TRBV11-1 to TRBJ2-3; 8 bases are a match to TRBD1. V dropped 1 base and J dropped 1; count of bases not matched to a gene: 4. The germline CDR1 and CDR2 sequences are SGHAT and FQDESV (reference sequence). The CDR3 sequence is 16 residues long. DNA for the CDR3: TGTGCCAGCAGCTTAGATTGGGGACAGGGCACAGATACGCAGTATTTT. As protein: CASSLDWGQGTDTQYF.

This chain uses TRBV2 with TRBJ1-1; D remains unclear. The V and J ends lost 1 base and 6 bases respectively, with 9 bases between them. The CDR3 sequence is 13 residues long. From germline, CDR1 is SNHLY and CDR2 FYNNEI. CDR3 nucleotides: TGTGCCAGCAGTGAAGGTCAAGTTCCTGAAGCTTTCTTT. Protein sequence: CASSEGQVPEAFF.

This rearrangement joins TRBV18 to TRBJ2-7, with 9 bases identical to TRBD1. In germline, CDR1 is KGHSH, CDR2 LQKENI. The CDR3 extends over 16 amino acids. V trimming: 3 bases; J trimming: 6 bases; junction bases outside the gene matches: 12. The CDR3 region is CASSPRDRATRVEQYF. The CDR3 DNA is TGTGCCAGCTCACCCCGGGACAGGGCCACGCGGGTCGAGCAGTACTTC. Drawing the rest from reference TRBV18 and TRBJ2-7, the complete variable domain is NAGVMQNPRHLVRRRGQEARLRCSPMKGHSHVYWYRQLPEEGLKFMVYLQKENIIDESGMPKERFSAEFPKEGPSILRIQQVVRGDSAAYFCASSPRDRATRVEQYFGPGTRLTVT.

This clonotype has a handful of counts. V gene TRBV20-1 combines with J gene TRBJ2-7; 10 nucleotides line up with TRBD2. V dropped 4 bases and J dropped 9; count of bases not matched to a gene: 3. Germline lookup yields CDR1 DFQATT and CDR2 SNEGSKA (reference sequence). CDR3 size: 11 residues. As DNA, the CDR3 is TGCAGTGCTACCCCTAGCGGGGGGCAGTACTTC. Its protein is CSATPSGGQYF.